These 8 T cell receptor beta chains came from one sample sequenced in a study of blood T cells in healthy people across ages. A second 7 to 11 cycle PCR used barcoded and J-beta primers. TCRdb re-derived calls from the 5' RACE reads in MiXCR, one entry per CDR3 protein. The sample has about 930,000 distinct CDR3 sequences; roughly 28% are singletons. These data were likewise used in another study, on T cells of mothers and their children.

The sample consisted of blood. Receptors were obtained from a woman aged 40 to 49 in good health.

This clonotype showed up just a few times. V gene TRBV11-2 combines with J gene TRBJ2-5, with 11 bases matching TRBD2. V was clipped by 4 bases and J by 1 base; unmatched bases: 5. The CDR3 is 16 residues long. The germline CDR1 and CDR2 sequences are SGHAT and FQNNGV. This chain's CDR3 is CASSSRLAGFQETQYF. CDR3 bases: TGTGCCAGCAGCTCGAGACTAGCGGGGTTCCAAGAGACCCAGTACTTC.

This clonotype has only a few counts. This sequence joins TRBV10-3 and TRBJ2-5, with a possible D match to TRBD2 (5 bases). Deletions cut 3 bases from V and 5 bases from J, with 13 bases between. Germline CDR1 is ENHRY and CDR2 is SYGVKD. The CDR3 loop spans 14 amino acids. The CDR3 bases are TGTGCCATCAGTGAAGGACTGTCAGTGGAGACCCAGTACTTC. It translates to CAISEGLSVETQYF.

A few counts support this clonotype. This chain connects TRBV29-1 to TRBJ1-1, with 9 nucleotides matching TRBD1. This CDR3 comprises 15 residues. Germline lookup yields CDR1 SQVTM and CDR2 ANQGSEA. V dropped 7 bases and J dropped 4; count of bases not matched to a gene: 13. The CDR3 nucleotides are TGCAGCGCAAAAGACAAACAGGGGGCGAGCACTGAAGCTTTCTTT. Translation gives CSAKDKQGASTEAFF. Using reference TRBV29-1 and TRBJ1-1 for the parts outside the CDR3, the full variable domain is SAVISQKPSRDICQRGTSLTIQCQVDSQVTMMFWYRQQPGQSLTLIATANQGSEATYESGFVIDKFPISRPNLTFSTLTVSNMSPEDSSIYLCSAKDKQGASTEAFFGQGTRLTVV.

This clonotype was observed at least ten times. V is TRBV5-1 and J is TRBJ1-1; maybe TRBD1 (5 bases). The CDR3 totals 17 residues. Trimming cost V 1 base and J 1 base, with 17 bases left between them. Germline V gives CDR1 SGHRS, CDR2 YFSETQ. The CDR3 loop reads CASSLPQSDTANTEAFF. The CDR3 DNA is TGCGCCAGCAGCTTGCCCCAATCGGACACGGCGAACACTGAAGCTTTCTTT.

The V gene is TRBV3-1, the J gene TRBJ1-2; D remains unclear. V was pared by 1 base and J by 8 bases, with 5 bases between. The germline V gene encodes CDR1 LGHDT and CDR2 YNNKEL (reference sequence). The CDR3 length is 11 residues. CDR3 residues: CASSQAQGYTF. The CDR3 DNA is TGTGCCAGCAGCCAAGCGCAAGGCTACACCTTC.

This clonotype was observed at least ten times. The CDR3 is CASSQNWGNSPLHF. The CDR3 nucleotides read TGTGCCAGCAGCCAAAATTGGGGAAATTCACCCCTCCACTTT. This chain joins TRBV7-8 and TRBJ1-6; D not resolved. This CDR3 has 14 residues. Trimming shortened V by 5 bases and J by 7 bases, and 12 bases separated the two germline ends. Germline V CDR1 and CDR2: SGHVS, FQNEAQ.

This clonotype has a single count. The rearrangement links TRBV7-8 to TRBJ2-1, with 10 bases identical to TRBD2. The ends lost 1 base at V and 5 bases at J; junction bases unmatched: 2. This CDR3 is 15 amino acids long. Germline CDR1 and CDR2: SGHVS and FQNEAQ. CDR3 sequence: CASSLELAGNNEQFF. CDR3 DNA: TGTGCCAGCAGCTTAGAACTAGCGGGAAACAATGAGCAGTTCTTC.

CDR3 loop: CASSVGTGGFGVQGHGYTF. DNA of the CDR3: TGCGCCAGCAGCGTCGGGACAGGGGGCTTCGGGGTTCAAGGGCATGGCTACACCTTC. The V and J genes are TRBV5-1 and TRBJ1-2; 12 nucleotides align to TRBD1. Germline V gene data show CDR1 as SGHRS and CDR2 as YFSETQ. The V and J ends lost 4 bases and 6 bases, in that order; junction bases with no gene match: 19. The CDR3 extends over 19 amino acids. Full variable domain (rest looked up from reference TRBV5-1 and TRBJ1-2): KAGVTQTPRYLIKTRGQQVTLSCSPISGHRSVSWYQQTPGQGLQFLFEYFSETQRNKGNFPGRFSGRQFSNSRSEMNVSTLELGDSALYLCASSVGTGGFGVQGHGYTFGSGTRLTVV.